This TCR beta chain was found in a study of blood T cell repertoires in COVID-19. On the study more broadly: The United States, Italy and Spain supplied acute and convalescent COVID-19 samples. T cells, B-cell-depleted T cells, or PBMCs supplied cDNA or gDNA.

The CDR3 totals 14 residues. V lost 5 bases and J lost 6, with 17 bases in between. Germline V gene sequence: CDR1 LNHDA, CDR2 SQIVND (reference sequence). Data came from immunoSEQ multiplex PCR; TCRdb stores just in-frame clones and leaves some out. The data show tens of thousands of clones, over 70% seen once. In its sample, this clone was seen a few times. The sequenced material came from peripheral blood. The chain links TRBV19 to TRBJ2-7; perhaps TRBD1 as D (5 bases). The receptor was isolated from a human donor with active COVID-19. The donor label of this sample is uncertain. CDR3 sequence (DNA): TGTGCCAGTAGTCTCCAGGGTCCTCCCGCCGAGCAGTACTTC. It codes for CASSLQGPPAEQYF.